The 12 T cell receptor beta chains below were found in one sample sequenced in a study of control samples from healthy donors and cancer patients. Sequencing used immunoSEQ multiplex PCR; TCRdb keeps in-frame clones, though not all of them. The sample lists some 130,000 clones; approximately 94% were seen once. Sample: PBMCs. Every receptor here comes from a man aged 50-59 years with head and neck cancer.

The rearrangement uses TRBV19 and TRBJ2-3, with 9 bases identical to TRBD2. This CDR3 spans 14 amino acids. Germline V gene lookup returns CDR1 LNHDA and CDR2 SQIVND (reference sequence). V was clipped by 1 base and J by 6 bases; unmatched bases: 2. CDR3 nucleotides: TGTGCCAGTAGTATAGGCGGGGGGGCGGATACGCAGTATTTT. Amino acid sequence: CASSIGGGADTQYF.

V and J are TRBV10-3 and TRBJ2-2; D is uncertain. The germline V and J ends were trimmed by 2 bases and 0 bases, with 10 bases remaining between them. The CDR3 consists of 16 residues. Germline V gene data show CDR1 as ENHRY and CDR2 as SYGVKD. CDR3 region: CAISERVSTNTGELFF. The CDR3 DNA reads as TGTGCCATCAGTGAGCGGGTTAGCACGAACACCGGGGAGCTGTTTTTT.

The chain uses TRBV15 and TRBJ1-4; no clear D. The CDR3 consists of 16 residues. Germline CDR1 and CDR2: LNHNV and YYDKDF (reference sequence). Trimming left V 5 bases short and J 3 bases short, with 16 bases between. CDR3 region: CATSPKGRISNEKLFF. In DNA form, the CDR3 reads TGTGCCACCAGCCCAAAAGGGCGGATTTCTAATGAAAAACTGTTTTTT.

The chain couples TRBV5-1 to TRBJ1-6; the match to TRBD1 covers 7 bases. The CDR3 totals 14 residues. Germline-derived CDR1 and CDR2 are SGHRS and YFSETQ. Germline trimming cut 4 bases from V and 6 bases from J; bases unmatched to any gene: 4. CDR3 loop: CASSPNRGNSPLHF. The CDR3 nucleotides are TGCGCCAGCAGCCCCAACAGGGGTAATTCACCCCTCCACTTT.

The CDR3 loop is CASSQDPGVDEQYF. The CDR3 DNA sequence: TGTGCCAGCAGCCAAGATCCAGGGGTGGACGAGCAGTACTTC. V and J are TRBV3-1 (or the pseudogene TRBV3-2) and TRBJ2-7; tentatively, D is TRBD1 (6 bases). V was pared by 0 bases and J by 5 bases, with 11 bases between. The germline gives CDR1 LGHDT, CDR2 YNNKEL (reference sequence). The CDR3 contains 14 residues.

The chain couples TRBV6-1 to TRBJ2-1; tentatively, D is TRBD2 (5 bases). V lost 3 bases and J lost 0, with 12 bases in between. CDR1 and CDR2 from the germline V gene are MNHNS and SASEGT. The CDR3 totals 16 residues. This CDR3 reads CASSDRFGSSYNEQFF. DNA for the CDR3: TGTGCCAGCAGTGACCGATTTGGGAGCTCCTACAATGAGCAGTTCTTC.

V is TRBV6-5 and J is TRBJ2-3, with TRBD2 identical over 9 bases. V was pared by 5 bases and J by 11 bases, with 14 bases of the junction left unmatched. Germline CDR1 is MNHEY and CDR2 is SVGAGI. The CDR3 loop spans 15 amino acids. CDR3 DNA: TGTGCCAGCAGTCCTTTTTACGCGGGGGGGGAGGGGCAGTATTTT. Its protein product is CASSPFYAGGEGQYF.

The chain joins TRBV5-1 to TRBJ1-2; 12 bases line up with TRBD1. The J segment lost 8 bases and the V segment lost 2 bases, leaving 4 bases of the junction unmatched. The CDR3 sequence is 14 residues long. Germline CDR1 SGHRS, CDR2 YFSETQ. CDR3 loop: CASSFGTGGSGYTF. CDR3 bases: TGCGCCAGCAGCTTCGGGACAGGGGGCAGCGGCTACACCTTC.

The chain uses TRBV3-1 (or the pseudogene TRBV3-2) and TRBJ1-2; 10 bases agree with TRBD1. CDR3 length equals 16 residues. Trimming took 4 bases from V and 2 from J; bases not matched to a gene: 7. From germline, CDR1 is LGHDT and CDR2 YNNKEL (reference sequence). The CDR3 DNA is TGTGCCAGCAGCCCGGAGACAGGGGGCGTAAACTATGGCTACACCTTC. It encodes CASSPETGGVNYGYTF.

This sequence joins TRBV30 and TRBJ2-7, with D tentatively TRBD1 or TRBD2 (5 bases each). Germline V gene sequence: CDR1 GTSNPN, CDR2 SVGIG (reference sequence). V was cut by 3 bases and J by 0 bases, with 18 bases left in between. The CDR3 loop spans 16 amino acids. The CDR3 region is CAWSPTGQDISYEQYF. DNA for the CDR3: TGTGCCTGGAGCCCAACGGGGCAGGACATCTCCTACGAGCAGTACTTC.

This chain connects TRBV2 to TRBJ2-3; 8 bases are shared with TRBD2. V lost 4 bases, J lost 3 bases, and 12 bases stayed unmatched. Germline V gives CDR1 SNHLY, CDR2 FYNNEI. CDR3 size: 17 residues. The CDR3 loop is CASSGYLGRGRTDTQYF. Written as DNA, the CDR3 is TGTGCCAGCAGTGGTTATCTGGGGCGCGGGAGGACAGATACGCAGTATTTT.

The V call is TRBV6-5, the J call TRBJ2-2; unclear D gene. Per germline, CDR1 MNHEY and CDR2 SVGAGI. CDR3 length: 15 residues. V was trimmed by 7 bases and J by 2 bases, leaving 14 bases between them. The CDR3 loop reads CASKVETVNTGELFF. The CDR3 region has the DNA TGTGCCAGCAAGGTCGAGACCGTCAACACCGGGGAGCTGTTTTTT.